This TCR beta chain was sequenced in a study of T-cell reconstitution after alpha-beta-depleted transplantation in children. This clonotype was observed a few times. Its antigen is still unknown. Study-level results: Among T cells one year after transplant, newly produced cells accounted for most counts and diversity.

Unique molecular identifiers were built into the TCRbeta library. TCRdb ran MiXCR on the PCR reads and lists one entry per CDR3 protein. The sample shows 450,000 to 600,000 distinct CDR3 sequences, approximately 12% of them seen only once. Trimming removed 6 bases at V and 6 bases at J, with 22 bases between. The CDR3 is made up of 16 amino acids. This specimen consisted of PBMCs, mostly from graft donor cells, obtained 360 days after TCRalphabeta/CD19-depleted stem cell transplant. This clonotype was sampled from a male patient between 10 and 17 years old who had a stem cell transplant for acute myeloid leukemia, so the T cells may come from the graft donor. V is TRBV12-3 or TRBV12-4 and J is TRBJ2-3; D assignment may be TRBD1 or TRBD2 (5 bases each). CDR3 bases: TGTGCCAGCAGCCGGGACCGCTTAATGATCGGGGATACGCAGTATTTT. It translates to CASSRDRLMIGDTQYF.